These 26 T cell receptor beta chains were sequenced from one sample in a study of Ad26.COV2.S vaccination and SARS-CoV-2 variants. Sequencing used immunoSEQ multiplex PCR; TCRdb keeps in-frame clones, though not all of them. The sample includes hundreds of thousands of clones, 80% to 95% seen only once; the top ten take 10% to 15%. Documented treatment: around 19 received Ad26.COV2.S at low or high dose, single or two shots; roughly 5 received placebo; per-sample allocation not given. Sample collection was performed on day 63 after the first vaccine or placebo injection. The sequencing here drew on peripheral blood, taken in a trial of Ad26.COV2.S vaccine versus placebo. These receptors came from a person aged 18-65 years who received the Ad26.COV2.S COVID-19 vaccine or a placebo.

The CDR3 reads CASSEPRGELFF. As DNA, the CDR3 is TGTGCCAGCAGCGAACCGAGGGGGGAGCTGTTTTTT. The chain uses TRBV7-9 and TRBJ2-2; D ambiguous. Germline values: CDR1 SEHNR, CDR2 FQNEAQ (reference sequence). There are 12 residues in the CDR3. With 5 bases removed from V and 8 bases from J, the gap between germline ends came to 9 bases.

The CDR3 spells CASSQVFGGGTYGYTF. CDR3 in DNA: TGCGCCAGCAGCCAAGTATTCGGAGGCGGCACCTATGGCTACACCTTC. The V call is TRBV4-1, the J call TRBJ1-2; D remains unclear. The CDR3 runs to 16 residues. Trimming removed 1 base at V and 4 bases at J, with 16 bases between. The germline gives CDR1 MGHRA, CDR2 YSYEKL.

This chain joins TRBV10-1 and TRBJ2-1, with 11 positions matching TRBD1. Germline V gene sequence: CDR1 WNHNN, CDR2 SYGVQD (reference sequence). The CDR3 has 15 amino acids. V lost 5 bases to trimming and J lost 7 bases; unmatched junction nucleotides: 7. The CDR3 loop reads CASSRYRDRGNEQFF. In nucleotides, the CDR3 is TGCGCCAGCAGTCGTTACCGGGACAGGGGGAATGAGCAGTTCTTC.

The rearrangement links TRBV29-1 to TRBJ1-1; D not certain. V gave up 2 bases and J gave up 5 bases, with 0 bases separating them. CDR3 length: 9 residues. Germline-derived CDR1 and CDR2 are SQVTM and ANQGSEA. This CDR3 reads CSVETEAFF. CDR3 in DNA: TGCAGCGTTGAAACTGAAGCTTTCTTT.

The rearrangement links TRBV5-4 to TRBJ2-5; D is ambiguous. This CDR3 comprises 14 residues. The germline V gene encodes CDR1 SGHNT and CDR2 YYREEE (reference sequence). Trimming stripped 0 bases from V and 4 bases from J, with 10 bases between. This CDR3 reads CASSLGPLGETQYF. For the CDR3, the DNA is TGTGCCAGCAGCTTGGGCCCCCTGGGAGAGACCCAGTACTTC.

The CDR3 protein is CASSLIGYYGYTF. The CDR3 nucleotides are TGTGCCAGCAGTTTGATAGGGTACTATGGCTACACCTTC. The chain has TRBV12-3 or TRBV12-4 and TRBJ1-2, with no clear D. The CDR3 runs 13 residues. V was clipped by 3 bases and J by 3 bases, with 8 bases between them.

Comments on this clone: Other DNA sequences in this sample translate to the same CDR3. CDR3 DNA: TGCAGCGTTGAAGTAGGTCCCTACGAGCAGTACTTC. This gives the protein CSVEVGPYEQYF. J is TRBJ2-7 and V is TRBV29-1; the D is unclear. V lost 1 base, J lost 2 bases, and 6 bases lay in between. The CDR3 runs 12 residues. Germline CDR1 reads SQVTM; CDR2 reads ANQGSEA.

This clone appeared a single time. This chain joins TRBV7-2 and TRBJ2-7, with D possibly matching TRBD2 (6 bases). V lost 5 bases and J lost 4, with 12 bases in between. This CDR3 is built from 13 residues. Germline CDR1 SGHTA, CDR2 FQGNSA. The CDR3: CASSQYGRYEQYF. CDR3 DNA sequence: TGTGCCAGCAGCCAATATGGGAGGTACGAGCAGTACTTC.

The gene calls are TRBV5-8 and TRBJ1-5, with D tentatively TRBD1 (6 bases). This CDR3 is 15 amino acids long. V lost 0 bases, J lost 3 bases, and 10 bases lay in between. From germline, CDR1 is SGHTS and CDR2 YDEGEE. The CDR3 loop is CASSLAGTYNQPQHF. For the CDR3, the DNA is TGTGCCAGCAGCTTGGCCGGGACATACAATCAGCCCCAGCATTTT.

This sequence joins TRBV6-5 and TRBJ1-1; 8 bases fit TRBD1. CDR1 and CDR2 (germline): MNHEY, SVGAGI. The CDR3 sequence is 14 residues long. J was trimmed by 6 bases and V by 6 bases; bases with no gene match: 9. The CDR3 bases are TGTGCCAGCAGCGGATCAGGGACAGGTGCTGAAGCTTTCTTT. Encoded protein: CASSGSGTGAEAFF.

The rearrangement joins TRBV6-5 to TRBJ1-1, with a possible D match to TRBD1 (5 bases). Germline V CDR1 and CDR2: MNHEY, SVGAGI. The CDR3 contains 15 residues. Between the trimmed V and J ends, which lost 1 base and 4 bases, there was a span of 13 bases. The CDR3, as DNA: TGTGCCAGCAGTTACTTCGGTGGGGGGAGCACTGAAGCTTTCTTT. The encoded protein is CASSYFGGGSTEAFF.

This chain links TRBV5-5 with TRBJ2-4; 7 bases are a match to TRBD2. The CDR3 has 16 amino acids. Looked up from germline, CDR1 is SGHKS and CDR2 is YYEKEE (reference sequence). Trimming took 0 bases from V and 10 from J; bases not matched to a gene: 13. The CDR3, as DNA: TGTGCCAGCAGCTTGGTCCTGACTAGCTCCCTAGGGATTCAGTACTTC. Translation: CASSLVLTSSLGIQYF.

This clone showed up just once. The chain combines TRBV25-1 with TRBJ2-7; TRBD1 aligns across 7 bases. The germline gives CDR1 MGHDK, CDR2 SYGVNS. The CDR3 contains 16 residues. With V trimmed by 4 bases and J by 0 bases, 9 bases remained unmatched. The CDR3 reads CASSASRDSRSYEQYF. CDR3 DNA: TGTGCCAGCAGTGCATCAAGGGACAGCCGCTCCTACGAGCAGTACTTC.

The rearrangement uses TRBV7-9 and TRBJ2-7; D is uncertain. Germline V gives CDR1 SEHNR, CDR2 FQNEAQ (reference sequence). V dropped 6 bases and J dropped 0 bases, with 15 bases sitting between them. The CDR3 loop spans 15 amino acids. CDR3 sequence: CASRGFWAISYEQYF. For the CDR3, the DNA is TGTGCCAGCAGGGGGTTCTGGGCGATCTCCTACGAGCAGTACTTC. Combining the CDR3 with reference TRBV7-9 and TRBJ2-7 gives the whole variable domain DTGVSQNPRHKITKRGQNVTFRCDPISEHNRLYWYRQTLGQGPEFLTYFQNEAQLEKSRLLSDRFSAERPKGSFSTLEIQRTEQGDSAMYLCASRGFWAISYEQYFGPGTRLTVT.

V is TRBV10-3 and J is TRBJ2-6, with unresolved D. CDR3 length equals 15 residues. V gave up 3 bases and J gave up 0 bases, with 6 bases separating them. The V gene's germline CDR1 is ENHRY and CDR2 SYGVKD. DNA of the CDR3: TGTGCCATCAGTGACACGGCCTCTGGGGCCAACGTCCTGACTTTC. It yields the protein CAISDTASGANVLTF.

This rearrangement joins TRBV6-5 to TRBJ2-2; D is ambiguous. V lost 3 bases to trimming and J lost 1 base, with 6 bases between them. The CDR3 has 14 residues. Per the germline V gene, CDR1 is MNHEY and CDR2 is SVGAGI. This CDR3 is CASSYSRNTGELFF. The CDR3 DNA reads TGTGCCAGCAGTTATTCCCGGAACACCGGGGAGCTGTTTTTT.

The chain is built from TRBV28 and TRBJ1-1, with TRBD1 matching over 7 bases. V trimming: 10 bases; J trimming: 1 base; junction bases outside the gene matches: 12. Germline V gives CDR1 MDHEN, CDR2 SYDVKM. The CDR3 is 15 amino acids. The CDR3 protein is CAIQPTGQTNTEAFF. The CDR3 bases are TGTGCCATACAACCTACGGGACAGACGAACACTGAAGCTTTCTTT. Full variable domain (missing parts from reference TRBV28 and TRBJ1-1): DVKVTQSSRYLVKRTGEKVFLECVQDMDHENMFWYRQDPGLGLRLIYFSYDVKMKEKGDIPEGYSVSREKKERFSLILESASTNQTSMYLCAIQPTGQTNTEAFFGQGTRLTVV.

This chain connects TRBV19 to TRBJ1-4; tentatively, D is TRBD1 (5 bases). The CDR3 has 15 amino acids. The germline V and J ends were trimmed by 3 bases and 8 bases, with 16 bases remaining between them. Germline CDR1 reads LNHDA; CDR2 reads SQIVND (reference sequence). For the CDR3, the DNA is TGTGCCAGTAGTATCGACGGGGGTGGCAACGAAAAACTGTTTTTT. Translated, it gives CASSIDGGGNEKLFF.

The V gene is TRBV7-8, the J gene TRBJ1-1; 9 bases map to TRBD1. Trimming cost V 5 bases and J 3 bases; bases outside gene matches: 4. CDR3 size: 14 residues. Germline CDR1 and CDR2: SGHVS and FQNEAQ. CDR3 in amino acids: CASSVNRGHTEAFF. The CDR3 bases are TGTGCCAGCAGCGTGAACAGGGGGCACACTGAAGCTTTCTTT.

The gene calls are TRBV7-8 and TRBJ1-5; perhaps TRBD1 as D (5 bases). CDR3 length: 16 residues. Germline V gene sequence: CDR1 SGHVS, CDR2 FQNEAQ. V was shortened by 1 base and J by 3 bases, with 13 bases between the two germline ends. CDR3 loop: CASSLGRGGNNQPQHF. For the CDR3, the DNA is TGTGCCAGCAGCTTAGGTCGGGGGGGGAACAATCAGCCCCAGCATTTT.

The rearrangement links TRBV9 to TRBJ2-7, with TRBD1 identical over 9 bases. J lost 3 bases, V lost 0 bases, and 7 bases had no gene match. The length of the CDR3 is 16 residues. From germline, CDR1 is SGDLS and CDR2 YYNGEE. The CDR3 loop is CASSVGAGTGNYEQYF. Written as DNA, the CDR3 is TGTGCCAGCAGCGTAGGTGCCGGGACAGGGAACTACGAGCAGTACTTC.

The chain links TRBV4-3 to TRBJ2-7; D is ambiguous. Germline values: CDR1 LGHNA, CDR2 YSLEER. V lost 2 bases and J 0 bases, leaving 20 bases between the germline ends. The CDR3 totals 18 residues. DNA of the CDR3: TGCGCCAGCAGCCAAACCCTGGGCCTGGCGGAAAGCTCCTACGAGCAGTACTTC. It specifies CASSQTLGLAESSYEQYF.

The gene calls are TRBV19 and TRBJ1-5, with D possibly being TRBD1 (6 bases). The CDR3 is 14 residues long. Germline V gene lookup returns CDR1 LNHDA and CDR2 SQIVND (reference sequence). Trimming stripped 6 bases from V and 7 bases from J, with 16 bases between. The CDR3 DNA is TGTGCCAGTAGGCGCGCAGGGGAAGCCCAGCCCCAGCATTTT. Translated: CASRRAGEAQPQHF.

V and J are TRBV6-5 and TRBJ2-1; D possibly corresponds to TRBD2 (6 bases). The CDR3 is 13 amino acids. The V gene's germline CDR1 is MNHEY and CDR2 SVGAGI. The V gene lost 6 bases and the J gene lost 5 bases, with 11 bases spanning the gap. The CDR3 sequence is CASSWTINNEQFF. DNA of the CDR3: TGTGCCAGCAGCTGGACTATTAACAATGAGCAGTTCTTC.

The chain couples TRBV3-1 (or the pseudogene TRBV3-2) to TRBJ1-5; the D is unclear. V lost 1 base to trimming and J lost 3 bases, with 4 bases between them. Germline CDR1 and CDR2: LGHDT and YNNKEL (reference sequence). The CDR3 contains 13 residues. The CDR3 DNA reads TGTGCCAGCAGCCAAGGCCTCAATCAGCCCCAGCATTTT. As protein: CASSQGLNQPQHF.

The V and J genes are TRBV19 and TRBJ2-7; 7 bases line up with TRBD2. The germline gives CDR1 LNHDA, CDR2 SQIVND (reference sequence). V gave up 4 bases and J gave up 3 bases; unmatched junction bases: 9. The CDR3 has 15 residues. The CDR3 bases are TGTGCCAGTAGTAGCGCACTAGCGCTAGACTACGAGCAGTACTTC. Its protein product is CASSSALALDYEQYF. The full variable domain, with the rest looked up from reference TRBV19 and TRBJ2-7, is DGGITQSPKYLFRKEGQNVTLSCEQNLNHDAMYWYRQDPGQGLRLIYYSQIVNDFQKGDIAEGYSVSREKKESFPLTVTSAQKNPTAFYLCASSSALALDYEQYFGPGTRLTVT.